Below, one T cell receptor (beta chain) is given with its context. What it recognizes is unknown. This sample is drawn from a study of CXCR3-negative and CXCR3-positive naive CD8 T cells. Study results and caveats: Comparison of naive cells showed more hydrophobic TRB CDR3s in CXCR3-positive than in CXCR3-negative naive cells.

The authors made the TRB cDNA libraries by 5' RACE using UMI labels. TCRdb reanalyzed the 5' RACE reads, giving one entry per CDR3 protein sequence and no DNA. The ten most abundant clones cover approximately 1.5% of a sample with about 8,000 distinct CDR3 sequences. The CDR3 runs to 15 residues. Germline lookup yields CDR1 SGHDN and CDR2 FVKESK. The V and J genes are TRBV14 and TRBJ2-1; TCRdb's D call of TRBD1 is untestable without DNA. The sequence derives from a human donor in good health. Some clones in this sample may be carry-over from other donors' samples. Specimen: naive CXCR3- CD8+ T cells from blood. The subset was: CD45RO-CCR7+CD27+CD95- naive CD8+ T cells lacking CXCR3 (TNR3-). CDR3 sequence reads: CASSLIFGQDNEQFF.